This T cell receptor (beta chain) was profiled in a study of human versus mouse CDR3 diversity and MHC coevolution listed by TCRdb under 2017. Study-wide context: The immunoSEQ assay was reported to detect one in 200,000 T cells and to minimize multiplex PCR amplification bias. Human naive CD4 T cell repertoires served as a reference for TCR selection on multiple MHC II alleles, compared against human-TCR-locus transgenic mice with single MHC II. Valid reads per sample ranged from 0.6 x 10^7 to 1.6 x 10^7 across mouse and human samples. The human cohort was made up of three healthy volunteer blood donors, who at collection were aged 30 to 39, 40 to 49 and 60 to 69, one donor in each range. Study-wide findings and limitations: Because human T cells were selected on roughly six MHC II alleles, repertoire diversity was not considered directly comparable between humans and mice. The lowest clonal inequality scores among all compared groups were observed in most of the three human donors. On average, humans had more CDR3 deletions and insertions than mice, indicating greater exonuclease and TdT activity. iCHAO1 estimates gave humans the largest TCR beta repertoire, approximately 1.7 million clonotypes, attributed likely to selection by multiple MHC II molecules.

Turning to this clone: What this receptor recognizes is not known. One base away there is no much larger clone; base qualities are not given.

Fluorescence-activated cell sorting was used to isolate naive CD4 T cells, defined as CD45RO-negative and CD62L-positive, from PBMCs. Approximately 52 ml of fresh peripheral blood was collected from each donor, and PBMCs were isolated by Ficoll density centrifugation. All samples were sorted on a FACSAria III instrument and reached purity above 90%. Genomic DNA was extracted from the sorted cells using the QIAGEN blood and tissue kit and was quantified on a NanoDrop 1000. Deep sequencing and quantification of TCR alpha and beta chains were performed on the immunoSEQ platform by multiplex PCR of genomic DNA. Processing in the source paper ran as follows. IMGT gene and region definitions were used for annotation of the TCR sequences. Out-of-frame rearrangements were used as a proxy for the preselection repertoire and compared with in-frame clonotypes. Repertoire size was estimated with the iCHAO1 estimator supplied with the immunoSEQ platform. A Gini index, which is based on the Lorenz curve, was applied to in-frame amino acid clonotypes to measure clonal inequality. The intersect function in the R package tcR was used to count shared clonotypes, while the Jaccard index served to score similarity. V, J and V-J usage frequencies went into a principal component analysis run with the R prcomp function, with no normalization applied. Held by TCRdb, this immuneACCESS table contains in-frame sequences only and omits some clones. Under half of the omission traces to an unresolved V gene where checked; the cause of the rest is unknown. Clone size and V and J calls were adopted from that table, with D and trimming inferred from the DNA. The table for this sample lists tens of thousands of clones; around 94% of them were counted only once. Approximately 17% of the sample goes to the ten largest clones.

Material: naive CD4+ T cells from blood. Per the publication, the cell subset or site label means: CD45RO-negative CD62L-positive naive CD4 T cells. This TCR derives from a person in their sixties or seventies in good health.

The DNA is as follows: TGTGCCAGCAGCGAAACAGGGTGGGAAGAAGCCCAGCATTTT. Translated, it gives CASSETGWEEAQHF. The chain uses TRBV2 and TRBJ1-5, with TRBD1 tentatively as D gene (6 bases match). The CDR3 starts with the cysteine, ends with the phenylalanine, and has 14 residues. The sequence is cut down to CDR3 DNA, 42 bases in frame from base 1. V was cut back by 6 bases and J by 11 bases, leaving a gap of 20 bases between them. Taken from the germline V gene, the CDR1 and CDR2 loops are SNHLY and FYNNEI.